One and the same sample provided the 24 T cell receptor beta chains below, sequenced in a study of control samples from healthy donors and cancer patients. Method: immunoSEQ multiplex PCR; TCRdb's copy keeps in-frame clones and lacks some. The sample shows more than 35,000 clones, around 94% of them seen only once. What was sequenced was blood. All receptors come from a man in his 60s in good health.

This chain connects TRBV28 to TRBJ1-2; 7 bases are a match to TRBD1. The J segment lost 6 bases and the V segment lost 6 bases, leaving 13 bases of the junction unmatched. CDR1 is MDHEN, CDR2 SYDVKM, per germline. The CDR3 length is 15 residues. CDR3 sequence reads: CASSEEPGQLNGYTF. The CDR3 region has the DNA TGTGCCAGCAGCGAAGAACCGGGACAGCTGAATGGCTACACCTTC.

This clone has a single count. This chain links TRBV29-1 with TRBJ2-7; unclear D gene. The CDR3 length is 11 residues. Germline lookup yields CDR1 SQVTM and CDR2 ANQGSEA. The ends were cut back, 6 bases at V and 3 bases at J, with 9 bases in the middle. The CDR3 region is CSVNEYYEQYF. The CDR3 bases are TGCAGCGTGAATGAGTACTACGAGCAGTACTTC.

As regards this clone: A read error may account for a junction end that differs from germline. CDR3 bases: TGTGCCAGCAGTCTATCGAGCGGACAGTTCCTTCTCGAGCAGTACTTC. Translated: CASSLSSGQFLLEQYF. The V gene is TRBV27, the J gene TRBJ2-7, with D perhaps TRBD1 (6 bases). Germline CDR1 and CDR2: MNHEY and SMNVEV (reference sequence). The CDR3 length is 16 residues.

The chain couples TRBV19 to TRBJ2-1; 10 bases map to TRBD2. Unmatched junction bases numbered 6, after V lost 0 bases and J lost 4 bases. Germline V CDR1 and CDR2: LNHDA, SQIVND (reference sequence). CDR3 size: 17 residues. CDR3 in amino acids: CASSIESSGSHYNEQFF. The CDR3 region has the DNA TGTGCCAGTAGTATAGAGTCTAGCGGGAGCCATTACAATGAGCAGTTCTTC.

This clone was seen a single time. The chain's CDR3 is CASSLEMGVQPQHF. Here the CDR3 DNA reads TGTGCCAGCAGCTTAGAGATGGGGGTTCAGCCCCAGCATTTT. This chain links TRBV11-2 with TRBJ1-5; perhaps TRBD1 as D (5 bases). CDR1 and CDR2 (germline): SGHAT, FQNNGV. The CDR3 extends over 14 amino acids. Trimming shortened V by 0 bases and J by 6 bases, and 9 bases separated the two germline ends.

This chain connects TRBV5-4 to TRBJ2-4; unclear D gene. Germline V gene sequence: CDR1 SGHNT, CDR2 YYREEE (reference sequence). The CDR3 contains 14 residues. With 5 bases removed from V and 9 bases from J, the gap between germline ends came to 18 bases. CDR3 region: CASSSGEWRGIQYF. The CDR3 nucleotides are TGTGCCAGCAGTTCCGGTGAGTGGCGAGGCATTCAGTACTTC.

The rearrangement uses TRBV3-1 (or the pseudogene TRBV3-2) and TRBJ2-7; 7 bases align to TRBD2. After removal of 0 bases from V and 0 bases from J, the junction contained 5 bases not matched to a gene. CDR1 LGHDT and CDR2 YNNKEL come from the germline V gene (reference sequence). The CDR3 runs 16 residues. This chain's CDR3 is CASSQDRRGSSYEQYF. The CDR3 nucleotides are TGTGCCAGCAGCCAAGATCGGCGCGGGAGCTCCTACGAGCAGTACTTC.

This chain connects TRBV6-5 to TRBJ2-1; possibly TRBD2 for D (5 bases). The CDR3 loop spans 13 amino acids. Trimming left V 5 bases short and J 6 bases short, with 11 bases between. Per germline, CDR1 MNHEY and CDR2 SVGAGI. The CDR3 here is CASSTGLRNEQFF. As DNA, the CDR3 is TGTGCCAGCAGTACTGGACTCCGCAATGAGCAGTTCTTC.

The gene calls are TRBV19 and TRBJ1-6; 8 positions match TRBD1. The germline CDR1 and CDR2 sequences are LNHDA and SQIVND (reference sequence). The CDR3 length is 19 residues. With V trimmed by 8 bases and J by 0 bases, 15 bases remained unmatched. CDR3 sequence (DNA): TGTGCCAGTCAAGACAGGGGCCCAGGTATCAGCTCCTATAATTCACCCCTCCACTTT. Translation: CASQDRGPGISSYNSPLHF.

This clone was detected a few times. The CDR3 nucleotides read TGTGCCAGCAGTTTATTCCGGGTATGGATGGGAGATACGCAGTATTTT. Encoded protein: CASSLFRVWMGDTQYF. The rearrangement joins TRBV28 to TRBJ2-3, with D unclear. The CDR3 consists of 16 residues. From germline, CDR1 is MDHEN and CDR2 SYDVKM. The V end was cut by 1 base, the J end by 5 bases, with 16 bases between.

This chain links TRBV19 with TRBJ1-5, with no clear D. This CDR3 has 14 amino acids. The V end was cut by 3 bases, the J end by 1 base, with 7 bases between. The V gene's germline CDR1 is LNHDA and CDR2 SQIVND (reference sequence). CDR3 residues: CASSILGSNQPQHF. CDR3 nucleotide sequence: TGTGCCAGTAGTATTCTGGGAAGCAATCAGCCCCAGCATTTT.

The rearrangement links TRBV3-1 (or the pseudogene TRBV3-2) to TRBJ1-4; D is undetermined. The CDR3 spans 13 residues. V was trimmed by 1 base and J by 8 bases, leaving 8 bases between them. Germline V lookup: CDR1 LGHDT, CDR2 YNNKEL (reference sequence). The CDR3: CASSQVEGEKLFF. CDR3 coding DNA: TGTGCCAGCAGCCAAGTCGAGGGAGAAAAACTGTTTTTT.

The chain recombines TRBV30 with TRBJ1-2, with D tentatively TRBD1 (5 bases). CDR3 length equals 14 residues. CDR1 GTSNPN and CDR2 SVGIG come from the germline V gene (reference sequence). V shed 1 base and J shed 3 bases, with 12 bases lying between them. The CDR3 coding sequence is TGTGCCTGGAGTGCCGGGTGGGGACACTATGGCTACACCTTC. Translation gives CAWSAGWGHYGYTF.

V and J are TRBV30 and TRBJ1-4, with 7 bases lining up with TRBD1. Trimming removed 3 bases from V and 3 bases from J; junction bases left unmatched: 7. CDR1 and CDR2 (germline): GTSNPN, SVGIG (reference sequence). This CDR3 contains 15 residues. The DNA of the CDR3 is TGTGCCTGGAGCCCAGGGGGGACAGCTAATGAAAAACTGTTTTTT. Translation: CAWSPGGTANEKLFF.

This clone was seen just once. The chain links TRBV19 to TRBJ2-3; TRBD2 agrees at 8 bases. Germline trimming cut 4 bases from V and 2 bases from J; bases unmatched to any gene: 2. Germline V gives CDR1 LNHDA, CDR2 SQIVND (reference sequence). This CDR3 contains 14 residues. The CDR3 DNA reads TGTGCCAGTAGTACCGGACTAGCCACAGATACGCAGTATTTT. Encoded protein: CASSTGLATDTQYF.

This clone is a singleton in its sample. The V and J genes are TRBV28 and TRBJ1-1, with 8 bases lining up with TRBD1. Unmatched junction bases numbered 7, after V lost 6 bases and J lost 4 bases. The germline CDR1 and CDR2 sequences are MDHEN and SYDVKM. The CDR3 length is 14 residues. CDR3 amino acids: CASRIQGAVTEAFF. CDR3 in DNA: TGTGCCAGCAGGATTCAGGGGGCGGTCACTGAAGCTTTCTTT.

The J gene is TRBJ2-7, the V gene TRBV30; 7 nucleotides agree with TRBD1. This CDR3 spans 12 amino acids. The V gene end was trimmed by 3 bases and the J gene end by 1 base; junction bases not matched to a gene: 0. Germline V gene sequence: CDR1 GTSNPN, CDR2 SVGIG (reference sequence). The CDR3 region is CAWRQGSYEQYF. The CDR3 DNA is TGTGCCTGGAGACAGGGGTCCTACGAGCAGTACTTC.

The CDR3 DNA is TGTGCCAGCAGCTTACGGGACGGACTCTACAATGAGCAGTTCTTC. Amino acids: CASSLRDGLYNEQFF. The chain is built from TRBV7-6 and TRBJ2-1; D is possibly TRBD1 or TRBD2 (5 bases each). Trimming removed 2 bases at V and 3 bases at J, with 11 bases between. The CDR3 totals 15 residues. Germline CDR1 SGHVS, CDR2 FNYEAQ.

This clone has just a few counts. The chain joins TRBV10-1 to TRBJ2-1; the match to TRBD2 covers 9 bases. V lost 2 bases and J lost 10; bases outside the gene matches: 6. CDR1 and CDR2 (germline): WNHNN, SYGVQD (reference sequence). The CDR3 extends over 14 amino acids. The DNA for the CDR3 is TGCGCCAGCAGTGAGGTTAGCGGGAGATTGGAGCAGTTCTTC. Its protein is CASSEVSGRLEQFF.

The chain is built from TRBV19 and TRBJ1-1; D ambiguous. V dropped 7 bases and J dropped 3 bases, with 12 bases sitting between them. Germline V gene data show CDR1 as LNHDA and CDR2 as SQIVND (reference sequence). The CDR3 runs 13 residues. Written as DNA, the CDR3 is TGTGCCAGTATCAGGACCGAGGACACTGAAGCTTTCTTT. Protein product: CASIRTEDTEAFF. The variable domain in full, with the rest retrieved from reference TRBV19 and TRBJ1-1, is DGGITQSPKYLFRKEGQNVTLSCEQNLNHDAMYWYRQDPGQGLRLIYYSQIVNDFQKGDIAEGYSVSREKKESFPLTVTSAQKNPTAFYLCASIRTEDTEAFFGQGTRLTVV.

Here the CDR3 reads CASSRRDTETQYF. CDR3 in DNA: TGTGCCAGCAGTAGGAGGGACACAGAGACCCAGTACTTC. The rearrangement links TRBV5-4 to TRBJ2-5; perhaps D is TRBD1 or TRBD2 (6 bases each). The CDR3 loop spans 13 amino acids. Deletions cut 5 bases from V and 4 bases from J, with 12 bases between. The germline V gene encodes CDR1 SGHNT and CDR2 YYREEE (reference sequence).

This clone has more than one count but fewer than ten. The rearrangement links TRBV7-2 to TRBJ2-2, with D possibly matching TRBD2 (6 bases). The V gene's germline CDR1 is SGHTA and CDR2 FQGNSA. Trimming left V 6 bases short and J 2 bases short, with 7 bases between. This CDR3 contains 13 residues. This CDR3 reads CASRAGNTGELFF. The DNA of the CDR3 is TGTGCCAGCAGGGCGGGAAACACCGGGGAGCTGTTTTTT. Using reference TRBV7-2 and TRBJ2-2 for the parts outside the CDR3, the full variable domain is GAGVSQSPSNKVTEKGKDVELRCDPISGHTALYWYRQSLGQGLEFLIYFQGNSAPDKSGLPSDRFSAERTGGSVSTLTIQRTQQEDSAVYLCASRAGNTGELFFGEGSRLTVL.

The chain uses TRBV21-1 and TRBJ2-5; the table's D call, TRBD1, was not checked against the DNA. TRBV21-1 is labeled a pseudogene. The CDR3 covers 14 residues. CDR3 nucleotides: TGTGCCCAAGCGAGCAGGGGACCCAAAGAGACCCAGTACTTC. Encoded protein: CAQASRGPKETQYF.

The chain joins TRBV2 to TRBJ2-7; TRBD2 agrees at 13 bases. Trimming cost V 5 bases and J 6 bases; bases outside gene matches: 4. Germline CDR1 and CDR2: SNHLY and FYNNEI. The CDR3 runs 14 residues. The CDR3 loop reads CASSRTSGSPEQYF. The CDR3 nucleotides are TGTGCCAGCAGTCGGACTAGCGGGAGCCCCGAGCAGTACTTC.